Listed here are 24 T cell receptor beta chains from one sample, sequenced in a study of T cells in Graves' hyperthyroidism and ophthalmopathy. RNA transcripts yielded amplified TCR beta CDR3 regions. Carried out on the TCR CDR3, a first-round RT-PCR used the HTBI primer set. From the multiplex PCR reads, TCRdb called clonotypes with MiXCR, one entry per CDR3 protein. The data show some 370,000 distinct CDR3 sequences, 11% to 15% seen once. The sequenced sample was blood. The receptors were sampled from a man aged 50-59 years with Graves' ophthalmopathy.

Points on this clonotype: A much larger clone sits a single nucleotide away, making a read error possible. The genes are TRBV20-1 and TRBJ2-2; possible D gene TRBD2, 5 bases. CDR1 is DFQATT and CDR2 is SNEGSKA in the germline V gene (reference sequence). The CDR3 sequence is 14 residues long. The CDR3 protein is CSARRQLNTGEPFF. CDR3 nucleotide sequence: TGCAGTGCTAGGAGGCAGTTGAACACCGGGGAGCCGTTTTTT.

This clonotype was seen at least ten times. The chain links TRBV5-1 to TRBJ2-1; 11 bases are a match to TRBD1. V was clipped by 4 bases and J by 2 bases; unmatched bases: 2. Germline V gives CDR1 SGHRS, CDR2 YFSETQ. This CDR3 is 15 amino acids long. This CDR3 reads CASSEGQGAYNEQFF. The CDR3 coding sequence is TGCGCCAGCAGCGAGGGACAGGGGGCCTACAATGAGCAGTTCTTC.

This clonotype was seen ten or more times. The chain employs TRBV5-1 and TRBJ2-7; weak D call: TRBD1 (6 bases). Trimming pared 1 base from V and 5 bases from J, leaving 13 bases between. Per the germline V gene, CDR1 is SGHRS and CDR2 is YFSETQ. The CDR3 runs 14 residues. CDR3 nucleotides: TGCGCCAGCAGCTTGCCAGGGGCATTGAACGAGCAGTACTTC. Translation: CASSLPGALNEQYF.

This clonotype was seen a few times. The chain carries TRBV27 and TRBJ1-2; no clear D gene. The V and J ends lost 1 base and 6 bases respectively, with 12 bases between them. Germline V gene lookup returns CDR1 MNHEY and CDR2 SMNVEV (reference sequence). The CDR3 is made up of 14 amino acids. The CDR3 is CASSLFGRGNGYTF. The CDR3 DNA reads as TGTGCCAGCAGTTTATTCGGGAGAGGAAATGGCTACACCTTC.

The sample holds one count of this clonotype. The chain links TRBV19 to TRBJ2-6, with D perhaps TRBD2 (6 bases). The germline gives CDR1 LNHDA, CDR2 SQIVND (reference sequence). Trimming pared 10 bases from V and 1 base from J, leaving 8 bases between. The CDR3 runs 13 residues. The CDR3 here is CAIAGSGANVLTF. The DNA for the CDR3 is TGTGCCATCGCGGGGTCTGGGGCCAACGTCCTGACTTTC.

V usage is TRBV5-1 and J usage is TRBJ2-5; 7 bases line up with TRBD1. The V gene's germline CDR1 is SGHRS and CDR2 YFSETQ. The CDR3 has 18 amino acids. The V segment lost 1 base and the J segment 2 bases; nucleotides outside the gene matches: 14. CDR3 in DNA: TGCGCCAGCAGCTTGACAGGGGACGCCGGACATCCACAAGAGACCCAGTACTTC. Translating it yields CASSLTGDAGHPQETQYF.

This clonotype has ten or more counts. This chain uses TRBV27 with TRBJ2-1, with D perhaps matching TRBD1 (6 bases). V lost 7 bases, J lost 4 bases, and 8 bases lay in between. CDR1 is MNHEY and CDR2 is SMNVEV in the germline V gene (reference sequence). The CDR3 is made up of 12 amino acids. CDR3 sequence reads: CASKDSYNEQFF. In DNA form, the CDR3 reads TGTGCCAGCAAGGACAGTTACAATGAGCAGTTCTTC.

The table lists this clonotype with a few counts. The rearrangement joins TRBV27 to TRBJ2-2; D is ambiguous. This CDR3 region has 15 residues. Trimming removed 8 bases at V and 4 bases at J, with 17 bases between. Germline V gene lookup returns CDR1 MNHEY and CDR2 SMNVEV (reference sequence). The CDR3 nucleotides are TGTGCCAGCCTTAGCCTCGGACGGCCCACCGGGGAGCTGTTTTTT. This gives the protein CASLSLGRPTGELFF.

There are many counts of this clonotype. The V call is TRBV5-1, the J call TRBJ2-5; weak D call: TRBD2 (5 bases). This CDR3 region has 14 residues. Germline loops: CDR1 SGHRS, CDR2 YFSETQ. Deletions cut 1 base from V and 2 bases from J, with 9 bases between. The CDR3 DNA reads as TGCGCCAGCAGCTTGACTAGGTTACAAGAGACCCAGTACTTC. It is translated as CASSLTRLQETQYF. The full variable domain, rest sourced from reference TRBV5-1 and TRBJ2-5, is KAGVTQTPRYLIKTRGQQVTLSCSPISGHRSVSWYQQTPGQGLQFLFEYFSETQRNKGNFPGRFSGRQFSNSRSEMNVSTLELGDSALYLCASSLTRLQETQYFGPGTRLLVL.

As for this clonotype: A much larger clone differs from this one at a single base, so this may be a read error. The rearrangement links TRBV10-3 to TRBJ2-3; D is undetermined. This CDR3 is 13 amino acids long. The germline V gene encodes CDR1 ENHRY and CDR2 SYGVKD. CDR3 sequence reads: CTISEGFTDTQYF. The CDR3 nucleotides are TGTACCATCAGTGAAGGTTTCACAGATACGCAGTATTTT.

The chain combines TRBV13 with TRBJ2-5; TRBD1 aligns across 11 bases. Losses at the gene ends were 3 bases for V and 5 bases for J; bases not matched to a gene: 8. The CDR3 length is 16 residues. Germline lookup yields CDR1 PRHDT and CDR2 FYEKMQ (reference sequence). Here the CDR3 reads CASSFLGQGVRETQYF. In nucleotides, the CDR3 is TGTGCCAGCAGCTTTCTGGGACAGGGGGTTCGGGAGACCCAGTACTTC.

This clonotype was recorded a few times. The junction differs from germline at one of its ends, possibly a read error. The rearrangement links TRBV5-1 to TRBJ2-1; D possibly uses TRBD1 or TRBD2 (5 bases each). Germline CDR1 SGHRS, CDR2 YFSETQ. The CDR3 extends over 13 amino acids. The CDR3 DNA reads TGCGCCAGCAGCTTGGGACACCGAAATGAGGGGTACTTC. Its protein product is CASSLGHRNEGYF.

The sample holds a few counts of this clonotype. This chain joins TRBV29-1 and TRBJ2-1; D is perhaps TRBD1 (8 bases). Germline assignment: CDR1 SQVTM and CDR2 ANQGSEA. V lost 8 bases and J lost 7, with 18 bases in between. This CDR3 region has 13 residues. Written as DNA, the CDR3 is TGCAGCTGGGGGGGCAGGGGGCGAAATGAGCAGTTCTTC. Its translation is CSWGGRGRNEQFF.

Concerning this clonotype itself: Mismatch with germline at one junction end may stem from a read error. The chain joins TRBV7-9 to TRBJ1-2; no firm D call. The length of the CDR3 is 14 residues. Per the germline V gene, CDR1 is SEHNR and CDR2 is FQNEAQ (reference sequence). For the CDR3, the DNA is TGTGCCAGCAGCCTATCCCGGGAATTCTATGACTACACCTTC. It translates to CASSLSREFYDYTF.

The chain uses TRBV19 and TRBJ2-3; possibly TRBD1 or TRBD2 for D (6 bases each). In germline, CDR1 is LNHDA, CDR2 SQIVND (reference sequence). The CDR3 is 14 amino acids. The V and J ends lost 4 bases and 3 bases respectively, with 11 bases between them. The CDR3 DNA sequence: TGTGCCAGTAGTACGGGGGCAGGTACAGATACGCAGTATTTT. This gives the protein CASSTGAGTDTQYF.

Worth noting for this clonotype: The junction departs from the called germline gene at one end, perhaps through a read error. This rearrangement joins TRBV11-2 to TRBJ1-4; D is uncertain. The CDR3 is 12 amino acids. CDR1 is SGHAT and CDR2 is FQNNGV in the germline V gene. CDR3: CASRISNGKLFF. CDR3 bases: TGTGCCAGCCGTATATCGAATGGAAAACTGTTTTTT.

This clonotype was seen at least ten times. V and J are TRBV5-6 and TRBJ2-7; 10 nucleotides match TRBD2. Germline lookup yields CDR1 SGHDT and CDR2 YYEEEE. The J segment lost 1 base and the V segment lost 4 bases, leaving 8 bases of the junction unmatched. This CDR3 contains 16 residues. CDR3 sequence reads: CASSQLSGRLSYEQYF. The CDR3 DNA is TGTGCCAGCAGCCAACTTAGCGGGAGGTTATCCTACGAGCAGTACTTC. Full variable domain (remainder filled in from reference TRBV5-6 and TRBJ2-7): DAGVTQSPTHLIKTRGQQVTLRCSPKSGHDTVSWYQQALGQGPQFIFQYYEEEERQRGNFPDRFSGHQFPNYSSELNVNALLLGDSALYLCASSQLSGRLSYEQYFGPGTRLTVT.

In this sample, this clonotype turned up many times. V is TRBV24-1 and J is TRBJ2-2; D is perhaps TRBD2 (6 bases). V shed 3 bases and J shed 5 bases, with 18 bases lying between them. The CDR3 covers 17 residues. CDR1 KGHDR and CDR2 SFDVKD come from the germline V gene. The DNA of the CDR3 is TGTGCCACCAGTGATCCCGGCGCGGAGGGGCGGACCGGGGAGCTGTTTTTT. Translating it yields CATSDPGAEGRTGELFF.

The chain recombines TRBV14 with TRBJ2-1, with D possibly TRBD1 on 6 matching bases. Germline V gene data show CDR1 as SGHDN and CDR2 as FVKESK. This CDR3 has 16 residues. V was cut by 5 bases and J by 7 bases, with 21 bases left in between. The CDR3 DNA reads as TGTGCCAGCAGCTCGCCGCCAGGGGCTATAATAAATGAGCAGTTCTTC. It translates to CASSSPPGAIINEQFF.

On this clonotype: This could be a read error, since a much larger clone is one nucleotide away. The J gene is TRBJ2-5, the V gene TRBV9; the D gene is possibly TRBD1 (5 bases). CDR3 length: 15 amino acids. The V end was cut by 0 bases, the J end by 5 bases, with 14 bases between. CDR1 is SGDLS, CDR2 YYNGEE, per germline. The chain's CDR3 is CASSVAPDMGETQYF. The DNA for the CDR3 is TGTGCCAGCAGCGTAGCCCCGGACATGGGTGAGACCCAGTACTTC. The full variable domain, with the rest looked up from reference TRBV9 and TRBJ2-5, is DSGVTQTPKHLITATGQRVTLRCSPRSGDLSVYWYQQSLDQGLQFLIQYYNGEERAKGNILERFSAQQFPDLHSELNLSSLELGDSALYFCASSVAPDMGETQYFGPGTRLLVL.

This clonotype was recorded many times. The chain joins TRBV7-8 to TRBJ2-6, with TRBD1 matching over 10 bases. The length of the CDR3 is 19 residues. J gave up 0 bases and V 5 bases, and 10 bases lay outside the gene matches. The germline gives CDR1 SGHVS, CDR2 FQNEAQ. The DNA of the CDR3 is TGTGCCAGCAGCCTTAGGACAGGGGGGGTGTTCTCTGGGGCCAACGTCCTGACTTTC. This codes for CASSLRTGGVFSGANVLTF.

This chain connects TRBV27 to TRBJ2-3; TRBD1 might be the D (6 bases). From germline, CDR1 is MNHEY and CDR2 SMNVEV (reference sequence). Trimming shortened V by 4 bases and J by 0 bases, and 11 bases separated the two germline ends. The CDR3 is made up of 15 amino acids. The CDR3 DNA sequence: TGTGCCAGCAGTTCGCCGGGACAAAGCACAGATACGCAGTATTTT. Protein: CASSSPGQSTDTQYF.

This clonotype showed up many times. The V call is TRBV6-1, the J call TRBJ2-5; tentatively, D is TRBD2 (6 bases). CDR1 MNHNS and CDR2 SASEGT come from the germline V gene. The CDR3 runs 13 residues. With 6 bases removed from V and 5 bases from J, the gap between germline ends came to 13 bases. In DNA form, the CDR3 reads TGTGCCAGCAGGTCCCTAGCGTCGGAGACCCAGTACTTC. This encodes CASRSLASETQYF.

The chain links TRBV12-3 or TRBV12-4 to TRBJ2-4, with 10 bases matching TRBD1. The junction had 9 bases not matched to a gene; V was cut back by 6 bases and J by 10 bases. The CDR3 length is 14 residues. DNA of the CDR3: TGTGCCAGCAGGGGCCCGGGACAGGGGAATATTCAGTACTTC. This codes for CASRGPGQGNIQYF.